This entry is about one T cell receptor (beta chain). As processed by the authors: From reference gene primer amplification, estimates of nucleated cell counts were derived. Data came from immunoSEQ multiplex PCR; TCRdb stores just in-frame clones and leaves some out. V and J calls and clone size are as listed in that table; D and trimming were resolved from the DNA. This sample yields 400,000 or so clones, of which approximately 89% are seen a single time; roughly 1.6% belongs to the top ten. The sample is drawn from a study of blood T cell repertoires in COVID-19. Study summary: There were acute and convalescent COVID-19 samples, and they came from the United States, Italy and Spain. Sources were T cells, B-cell-depleted T cells, or PBMCs; the material itself was cDNA or gDNA.

Patients from Seattle were sampled longitudinally, starting during active infection. This CDR3 is built from 14 residues. Germline V gives CDR1 SGHTA, CDR2 FQGNSA. V was cut by 5 bases and J by 3 bases, with 11 bases left in between. This sequence joins TRBV7-2 and TRBJ1-5, with D maybe TRBD1 (6 bases). The sequence was collected from a woman in her thirties or forties with COVID-19, enrolled during active disease. The sample consisted of peripheral blood. CDR3 protein: CASSPGQINQPQHF. Here the CDR3 DNA reads TGTGCCAGCAGCCCCGGACAGATCAATCAGCCCCAGCATTTT. The variable domain in full, completed from reference TRBV7-2 and TRBJ1-5, reads GAGVSQSPSNKVTEKGKDVELRCDPISGHTALYWYRQSLGQGLEFLIYFQGNSAPDKSGLPSDRFSAERTGGSVSTLTIQRTQQEDSAVYLCASSPGQINQPQHFGDGTRLSIL.